These T cell receptor beta chains were read from a single sample in a study of T cell repertoires in cytomegalovirus infection. These TCRs are of unknown antigen specificity. Each CDR3 protein is one row after TCRdb ran MiXCR on the reads. The sample carries tens of thousands of distinct CDR3 sequences, roughly 20% recorded once. The material sequenced was CD8+ T cells from cultured PBMCs, taken from culture after CMV antigen stimulation. These receptors originate from a human donor in good health (CMV status not recorded). Some clones in this sample may be carry-over from other donors' samples. Both conserved end residues are part of each CDR3. Fields, in order: D gene, clone size, J gene, V gene, CDR3 DNA, CDR3 protein. The D gene is left open where the match is weak. Not every row has a clone size; where given, it reads once, few, many or a size class.

-	few	TRBJ1-5	TRBV7-8	TGTGCCAGCAGCCGTTTAGGGACGGTCAATCAGCCCCAGCATTTT	CASSRLGTVNQPQHF
-	few	TRBJ1-2	TRBV7-2	TGTGCCAGCAGCTTTGGCCAGTTACTAGATGGCTACACCTTC	CASSFGQLLDGYTF
-	-	TRBJ2-1	TRBV2	TGTGGGGGAGGTTCCTACAATGAGCAGTTCTTC	CGGGSYNEQFF
-	few	TRBJ1-4	TRBV29-1	TGCAGCGTTGAAGGGGGGCTTAATGAAAAACTGTTTTTT	CSVEGGLNEKLFF
TRBD2	-	TRBJ2-1	TRBV6-1	TGTGCCAGCAGTGGCGGACTAGCGGGTAGAATCTACAATGAGCAGTTCTTC	CASSGGLAGRIYNEQFF
TRBD1	once	TRBJ1-2	TRBV27	TGTGCCAGCAGTTCGGGACAGCCTAACTATGGCTACACCTTC	CASSSGQPNYGYTF
TRBD2	few	TRBJ2-2	TRBV12-3/TRBV12-4	TGTGCCAGCTTCGGGGGGTATACCGGGGAGCTGTTTTTT	CASFGGYTGELFF
TRBD1	-	TRBJ1-1	TRBV4-1	TGCGCCAGCAGCCAAGATGCCAGGGGGGGAGCTTTCTTT	CASSQDARGGAFF
TRBD2	-	TRBJ2-7	TRBV7-4	TGTGCCAGCACCCGCGGGGGCGAGCAGTACTTC	CASTRGGEQYF
-	few	TRBJ1-1	TRBV7-9	TGTGCCAGTCGTGGTGGGGACACTGAAGCTTTCTTT	CASRGGDTEAFF
-	-	TRBJ1-5	TRBV7-2	TGTGCCAGCAGCCCGCGGGGGGGGTGGGGCAATCAGCCCCAGCATTTT	CASSPRGGWGNQPQHF
TRBD1	few	TRBJ2-7	TRBV6-2/TRBV6-3	TGTGCCAGCAGTCCGTGGACAGGGGGCTTCTACGAGCAGTACTTC	CASSPWTGGFYEQYF
TRBD2	-	TRBJ2-2	TRBV6-8	TGTGCCAGCAGTTCTAGCGGGGCCTCGAACACCGGGGAGCTGTTTTTT	CASSSSGASNTGELFF
TRBD2	-	TRBJ2-5	TRBV11-2	TGTGCCAGCAGCCCGAGCGGGGGGGGCCTGGAGACCCAGTACTTC	CASSPSGGGLETQYF
-	-	TRBJ1-2	TRBV10-3	TGTGCCATCAGTGAGTCACAGGAACTCAACTATGGCTACACCTTC	CAISESQELNYGYTF
TRBD1	few	TRBJ2-2	TRBV10-3	TGTGCCATCAGTGACCCGGACAGGACCTACACCGGGGAGCTGTTTTTT	CAISDPDRTYTGELFF
TRBD1	many	TRBJ2-6	TRBV7-2	TGTGCCAGCAGCGCGACAGGGGGCGGTGGGGCCAACGTCCTGACTTTC	CASSATGGGGANVLTF
-	-	TRBJ1-1	TRBV4-3	TGCGCCAGCAGCCCTCAGACGGGGAACACTGAAGCTTTCTTT	CASSPQTGNTEAFF
-	many	TRBJ1-3	TRBV6-5	TGTGCCAGCAGCCAAGGACAGTTCCTCTCTGGAAACACCATATATTTT	CASSQGQFLSGNTIYF
-	once	TRBJ2-7	TRBV7-2	TGTGCCAGCAGCCACGGGACACTCTTGGCCTACGAGCAGTACTTC	CASSHGTLLAYEQYF
-	few	TRBJ1-1	TRBV12-3/TRBV12-4	TGTGCCAGCCGACAGCTAAACACTGAAGCTTTCTTT	CASRQLNTEAFF
-	-	TRBJ2-1	TRBV29-1	TGCAGCGTTGGCTTGCAGTTCTTC	CSVGLQFF
-	-	TRBJ1-1	TRBV7-6	TGTGCCAGCAGCTCCCCGGGGGGCCTGAACACTGAAGCTTTCTTT	CASSSPGGLNTEAFF
-	-	TRBJ1-6	TRBV7-2	TGTGCCAGCAGCCGAGTGGGGCAGTGGGGAGATAATTCACCCCTCCACTTT	CASSRVGQWGDNSPLHF
-	-	TRBJ2-7	TRBV7-9	TGTGCCAGCAGCTTAAGTCTTGACGCCTACGAGCAGTACTTC	CASSLSLDAYEQYF
-	many	TRBJ1-6	TRBV4-1	TGCGCCAGCAGCTACACCTGGGGGGGTTCACCCCTCCACTTT	CASSYTWGGSPLHF
-	many	TRBJ1-2	TRBV6-5	TGTGCCAGCAGTTTGACAGCTAACTATGGCTACACCTTC	CASSLTANYGYTF
-	-	TRBJ1-2	TRBV7-2	TGTGCCAGCAGCCCACGAGGATTGGGGTACACCTTC	CASSPRGLGYTF
TRBD1	few	TRBJ2-5	TRBV7-8	TGTGCCAGCAGCCTTTGGACAGGGGAAGAGACCCAGTACTTC	CASSLWTGEETQYF
-	few	TRBJ1-1	TRBV12-3/TRBV12-4	TGTGCCAGCAGTCCCGTTCGGGTCACTGAAGCTTTCTTT	CASSPVRVTEAFF
TRBD1	few	TRBJ2-2	TRBV11-1	TGTGCCAGCAGTCAGCACAGGGGGCGCGTTCCGGCCGGGGAGCTGTTTTTT	CASSQHRGRVPAGELFF
-	few	TRBJ1-2	TRBV5-6	TGTGCCAGCAGCGACCCCTCTATTAACTATGGCTACACCTTC	CASSDPSINYGYTF
-	few	TRBJ1-6	TRBV25-1	TGTGCCAGCAGTGAAAGCGATACAGGGACCTCACCCCTCCACTTT	CASSESDTGTSPLHF
-	-	TRBJ1-3	TRBV10-3	TGTGCCATCAGTGAGTCGGTCTCTGGAAACACCATATATTTT	CAISESVSGNTIYF
-	few	TRBJ2-7	TRBV7-6	TGTGCCAGCAGCTTATCAGGGGTCAATTCCTACGAGCAGTACTTC	CASSLSGVNSYEQYF
-	few	TRBJ1-1	TRBV4-3	TGCGCCAGCAGCCAAGAGGGACTGAACACTGAAGCTTTCTTT	CASSQEGLNTEAFF
TRBD1	-	TRBJ2-7	TRBV28	TGTGCCAGCAGTTTTGGGACAGGGGATCCCTACGAGCAGTACTTC	CASSFGTGDPYEQYF
-	few	TRBJ2-7	TRBV12-5	TGTGCTAGTGGTTTTGGACCCGGGGACGAGCAGTACTTC	CASGFGPGDEQYF
-	few	TRBJ1-1	TRBV20-1	TGCAGTGCTAAGGGGTTCGAAAGCACTGAAGCTTTCTTT	CSAKGFESTEAFF
-	-	TRBJ2-1	TRBV6-2/TRBV6-3	TGTGCCAGCAGTCTAACTACCCTCGGGGGATTCGGGGACAATGAGCAGTTCTTC	CASSLTTLGGFGDNEQFF
TRBD2	-	TRBJ2-5	TRBV7-2	TGTGCCAGCAGCCTCGAGCGGGGGGGCGGAGAGACCCAGTACTTC	CASSLERGGGETQYF
-	-	TRBJ2-7	TRBV6-1	TGTGCCAGCAGCCAGTACGAGCAGTACTTC	CASSQYEQYF
-	few	TRBJ1-2	TRBV12-3/TRBV12-4	TGTGCCAGCATATACAGGGTCAAAGACTATGGCTACACCTTC	CASIYRVKDYGYTF
-	-	TRBJ1-1	TRBV7-6	TGTGCCAGCAGCTTAGCAAGGGGAGCGAACACTGAAGCTTTCTTT	CASSLARGANTEAFF
-	-	TRBJ2-1	TRBV6-1	TGTGCTATTAGCTCCTACAATGAGCAGTTCTTC	CAISSYNEQFF
-	-	TRBJ1-4	TRBV7-9	TGTGCCAGCAGCTCCCCTACACAGCCAACTAATGAAAAACTGTTTTTT	CASSSPTQPTNEKLFF
-	-	TRBJ1-5	TRBV7-9	TGTGCCAGCAGTCTAGGTGGGGTGAATCAGCCCCAGCATTTT	CASSLGGVNQPQHF
-	many	TRBJ2-1	TRBV2	TGTGCCAGCATCGAAAGCTCGGACTATGAGCAGTTCTTC	CASIESSDYEQFF
-	few	TRBJ2-3	TRBV10-1	TGCGCCAGCAGTGATGGGGTTCGCACAGATACGCAGTATTTT	CASSDGVRTDTQYF
TRBD2	-	TRBJ2-5	TRBV4-2	TGTGCCAGCAGCCAGGGAGGACTAGCCCAAGAGACCCAGTACTTC	CASSQGGLAQETQYF
-	-	TRBJ1-1	TRBV6-2/TRBV6-3	TGTGCCAGCAGGAACCGGGGACAGAACACTGAAGCTTTCTTT	CASRNRGQNTEAFF
TRBD2	few	TRBJ2-3	TRBV6-5	TGTGCCAGCAGTTACCTCCCCGGGGGGGGGAGCACAGATACGCAGTATTTT	CASSYLPGGGSTDTQYF
-	-	TRBJ2-1	TRBV6-6	TGTGCCAGCAGTTACGGTCAGCCAAATGAGCAGTTCTTC	CASSYGQPNEQFF
-	few	TRBJ1-6	TRBV7-2	TGTGCCAGCAGCTTGACCGCAGGGTCTAATTCACCCCTCCACTTT	CASSLTAGSNSPLHF
TRBD1	-	TRBJ2-2	TRBV7-8	TGTGCCAGCAGCGTCCCCGGGACAGTAACCGGGGAGCTGTTTTTT	CASSVPGTVTGELFF
-	few	TRBJ2-3	TRBV7-9	TGTGCCAGCAGCTCCACGTGGGGCACAGATACGCAGTATTTT	CASSSTWGTDTQYF
-	-	TRBJ2-5	TRBV5-1	TGCGCCAGCAGCTTCAAAGAGACCCAGTACTTC	CASSFKETQYF
TRBD1	-	TRBJ2-1	TRBV5-6	TGTGCCAGCAGCGCCGGGACAGGGGGATACCTTGGGGAGCAGTTCTTC	CASSAGTGGYLGEQFF
-	-	TRBJ1-6	TRBV7-6	TGTGCCAGCAGCTTAGGACATGGCACCGGCACCCTCCACTTT	CASSLGHGTGTLHF
TRBD1	-	TRBJ2-3	TRBV6-6	TGTGCCAGTAGTTCGAGAAACAGGGGGAGCACAGATACGCAGTATTTT	CASSSRNRGSTDTQYF